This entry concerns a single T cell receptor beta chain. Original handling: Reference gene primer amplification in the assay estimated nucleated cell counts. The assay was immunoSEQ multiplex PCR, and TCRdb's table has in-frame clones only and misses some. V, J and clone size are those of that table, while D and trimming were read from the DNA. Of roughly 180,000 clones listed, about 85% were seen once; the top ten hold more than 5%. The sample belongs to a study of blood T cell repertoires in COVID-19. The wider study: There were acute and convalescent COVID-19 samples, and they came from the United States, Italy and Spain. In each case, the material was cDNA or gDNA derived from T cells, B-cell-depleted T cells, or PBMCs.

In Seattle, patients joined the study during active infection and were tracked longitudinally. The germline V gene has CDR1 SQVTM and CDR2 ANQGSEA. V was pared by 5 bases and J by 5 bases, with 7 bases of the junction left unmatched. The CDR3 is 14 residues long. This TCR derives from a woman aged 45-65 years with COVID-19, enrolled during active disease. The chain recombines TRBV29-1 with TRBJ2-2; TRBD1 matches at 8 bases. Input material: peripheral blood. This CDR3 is CSVIGDRGTGELFF. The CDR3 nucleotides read TGCAGCGTTATTGGAGACAGGGGTACCGGGGAGCTGTTTTTT.